The rows below give T cell receptor beta chains drawn from one sample of a study of cytomegalovirus exposure and HLA in healthy donors. Sequenced by immunoSEQ multiplex PCR; TCRdb stores in-frame clones only, minus some. The sample records more than 95,000 clones, 65% to 80% being singletons. The sequenced material came from PBMCs. These receptors came from a male donor in good health and CMV-seronegative. Both conserved end residues are trimmed from each CDR3. Clone size is not always given. Where it is, it says once, few, many or a class for expanded clones.

v_call: TRBV15
clone_size: -
cdr3_aa: ATSIDRGRTGYT

v_call: TRBV30
clone_size: -
cdr3_aa: AWGSGTGAYEQY

v_call: TRBV5-4
clone_size: -
cdr3_aa: ASSSQRFNTEAF

v_call: TRBV7-9
clone_size: -
cdr3_aa: ASSLLAGGLYNEQF

v_call: TRBV5-6
clone_size: few
cdr3_aa: ASSSRSSYEQY

v_call: TRBV21-1
clone_size: -
cdr3_aa: ASSNRQDQLANYGYT

v_call: TRBV18
clone_size: -
cdr3_aa: ASSPTGTPEADTQY

v_call: TRBV11-2
clone_size: -
cdr3_aa: ASTTRVIRAGELF

v_call: TRBV6-1
clone_size: many
cdr3_aa: ASSARTARGMMKLF

v_call: TRBV7-6
clone_size: -
cdr3_aa: ASSLDGTSNEQF

v_call: TRBV5-6
clone_size: few
cdr3_aa: ASSLDGTGGAGNNSPLH

v_call: TRBV19
clone_size: -
cdr3_aa: ASSPARARETQY

v_call: TRBV7-6
clone_size: -
cdr3_aa: ASSLEAGQETQY

v_call: TRBV5-1
clone_size: -
cdr3_aa: ASSLFPGTSSNEQF

v_call: TRBV28
clone_size: once
cdr3_aa: ASSTLDRKGGEAF

v_call: TRBV19
clone_size: -
cdr3_aa: ASSIVGGNSYNEQF

v_call: TRBV9
clone_size: -
cdr3_aa: ASSPPGGGGYYEQY

v_call: TRBV28
clone_size: -
cdr3_aa: AARRGANYGYT

v_call: TRBV27
clone_size: few
cdr3_aa: ASSQDWAGDTEAF

v_call: TRBV18
clone_size: few
cdr3_aa: ASSPAGGAESYNEQF

v_call: TRBV9
clone_size: -
cdr3_aa: ASSSQGGNTIY

v_call: TRBV10-2
clone_size: -
cdr3_aa: ASSETDSYEQY

v_call: TRBV6-1
clone_size: -
cdr3_aa: ASSTIAGGGYEQY

v_call: TRBV28
clone_size: -
cdr3_aa: ASSPGALMAQH

v_call: TRBV18
clone_size: -
cdr3_aa: ASSPPQRTGELF

v_call: TRBV6-1
clone_size: -
cdr3_aa: ASSEGTGSEKLF

v_call: TRBV5-6
clone_size: few
cdr3_aa: ASSFRTGGGEQY

v_call: TRBV6-1
clone_size: -
cdr3_aa: ASSGTVLYNEQF

v_call: TRBV19
clone_size: few
cdr3_aa: ASSIGGSGSYEQY